The 10 T cell receptor beta chains in this list originate from one sample, sequenced in a study of sequential checkpoint blockade in melanoma. Treatment indicated: randomized to nivolumab then ipilimumab (arm A) or the reverse (arm B). Repertoires were generated with immunoSEQ multiplex PCR, while TCRdb's copy carries only in-frame clones and drops some. The sample yields about 10,000 clones, approximately 76% seen once. The material sequenced was CD8+ T cells sorted from blood (inferred from file names), taken from a patient given nivolumab and ipilimumab in sequence. The receptor set was obtained from a human donor with melanoma.

The chain recombines TRBV5-8 with TRBJ2-7; TRBD1 matches 10 bases. The V segment lost 4 bases and the J segment 2 bases; nucleotides outside the gene matches: 3. This CDR3 is 14 amino acids long. Germline CDR1 and CDR2: SGHTS and YDEGEE. For the CDR3, the DNA is TGTGCCAGCAGCCACGGACAGGGGGCCTACGAGCAGTACTTC. Encoded protein: CASSHGQGAYEQYF.

The chain joins TRBV5-1 to TRBJ2-7, with 8 nucleotides matching TRBD1. The ends lost 5 bases at V and 1 base at J; junction bases unmatched: 8. CDR3 length: 15 amino acids. Germline V gene lookup returns CDR1 SGHRS and CDR2 YFSETQ. CDR3 residues: CASSIGQGRSYEQYF. Written as DNA, the CDR3 is TGCGCCAGCAGTATCGGACAGGGCCGTTCCTACGAGCAGTACTTC.

V gene TRBV9 combines with J gene TRBJ2-7, with TRBD1 as a possible D gene (6 bases). The CDR3 spans 14 residues. V dropped 4 bases and J dropped 1 base, with 12 bases sitting between them. CDR1 is SGDLS, CDR2 YYNGEE, per germline. CDR3 sequence reads: CASSTTDSSYEQYF. Here the CDR3 DNA reads TGTGCCAGCAGCACAACGGACAGTTCCTACGAGCAGTACTTC.

The V and J genes are TRBV29-1 and TRBJ1-3; 9 nucleotides agree with TRBD1. V lost 4 bases, J lost 3 bases, and 10 bases stayed unmatched. The CDR3 is 16 amino acids. From germline, CDR1 is SQVTM and CDR2 ANQGSEA. CDR3 DNA: TGCAGCGTTGTCGGCTGGGGACAGGGAGGTGGAAACACCATATATTTT. Translation: CSVVGWGQGGGNTIYF.

This clone came up once. The chain joins TRBV28 to TRBJ1-2; no definite D call. The V end lost 3 bases, the J end lost 2 bases, and 10 bases lay between the germline ends. Per germline, CDR1 MDHEN and CDR2 SYDVKM. The CDR3 sequence is 14 residues long. CDR3 sequence: CASSFTAPNYGYTF. For the CDR3, the DNA is TGTGCCAGCAGTTTCACAGCCCCGAACTATGGCTACACCTTC.

This sequence joins TRBV11-2 and TRBJ2-7; D is perhaps TRBD2 (5 bases). Germline values: CDR1 SGHAT, CDR2 FQNNGV. Trimming removed 5 bases from V and 2 bases from J, with 16 bases in between. The CDR3 is 15 amino acids. CDR3 protein: CASSGPEVGAYEQYF. DNA of the CDR3: TGTGCCAGCAGCGGGCCGGAGGTAGGAGCCTACGAGCAGTACTTC.

The CDR3 sequence: CASSELQGEVNQPQHF. DNA for the CDR3: TGTGCCAGCAGTGAGCTACAGGGGGAGGTGAATCAGCCCCAGCATTTT. J is TRBJ1-5 and V is TRBV2, with 8 positions matching TRBD1. CDR3 length: 16 residues. Trimming cost V 3 bases and J 4 bases; bases outside gene matches: 8. CDR1 and CDR2 (germline): SNHLY, FYNNEI. Full variable domain (rest looked up from reference TRBV2 and TRBJ1-5): EPEVTQTPSHQVTQMGQEVILRCVPISNHLYFYWYRQILGQKVEFLVSFYNNEISEKSEIFDDQFSVERPDGSNFTLKIRSTKLEDSAMYFCASSELQGEVNQPQHFGDGTRLSIL.

This clone has just a few counts. Other DNA sequences of this sample code for an identical CDR3. The rearrangement joins TRBV19 to TRBJ2-7, with 11 bases fitting TRBD1. The CDR3 contains 14 residues. With 5 bases clipped from V and 3 bases from J, the junction kept 3 bases outside the gene matches. Germline CDR1 LNHDA, CDR2 SQIVND (reference sequence). The CDR3 here is CASSPGTGGYEQYF. The CDR3 DNA reads as TGTGCCAGTAGTCCAGGGACAGGGGGCTACGAGCAGTACTTC.

This clone was detected a few times. The rearrangement links TRBV28 to TRBJ1-2, with D possibly being TRBD1 (6 bases). The germline V gene encodes CDR1 MDHEN and CDR2 SYDVKM. The CDR3 totals 12 residues. Trimming shortened V by 5 bases and J by 6 bases, and 10 bases separated the two germline ends. CDR3 amino acids: CASSRYRDGYTF. The CDR3 bases are TGTGCCAGCAGTCGCTACAGGGATGGCTACACCTTC.

The sample holds a few counts of this clone. V and J are TRBV9 and TRBJ1-6, with TRBD1 matching 7 bases. The V gene's germline CDR1 is SGDLS and CDR2 YYNGEE. The ends lost 3 bases at V and 7 bases at J; junction bases unmatched: 4. The CDR3 has 14 residues. This CDR3 reads CASSAGTDNSPLHF. The DNA for the CDR3 is TGTGCCAGCAGCGCCGGGACAGACAATTCACCCCTCCACTTT.